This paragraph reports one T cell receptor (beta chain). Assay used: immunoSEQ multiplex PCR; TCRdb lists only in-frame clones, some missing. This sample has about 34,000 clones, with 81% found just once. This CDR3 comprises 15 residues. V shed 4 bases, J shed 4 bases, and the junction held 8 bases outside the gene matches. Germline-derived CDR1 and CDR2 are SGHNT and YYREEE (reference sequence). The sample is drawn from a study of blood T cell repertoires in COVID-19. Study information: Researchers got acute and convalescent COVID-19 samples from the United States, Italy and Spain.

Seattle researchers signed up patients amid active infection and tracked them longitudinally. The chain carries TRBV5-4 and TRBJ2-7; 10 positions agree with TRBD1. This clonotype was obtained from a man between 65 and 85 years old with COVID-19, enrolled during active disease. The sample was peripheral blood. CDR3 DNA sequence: TGTGCCAGCAGCGGGAACCGGGACAGGGGTTACGAGCAGTACTTC. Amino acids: CASSGNRDRGYEQYF.